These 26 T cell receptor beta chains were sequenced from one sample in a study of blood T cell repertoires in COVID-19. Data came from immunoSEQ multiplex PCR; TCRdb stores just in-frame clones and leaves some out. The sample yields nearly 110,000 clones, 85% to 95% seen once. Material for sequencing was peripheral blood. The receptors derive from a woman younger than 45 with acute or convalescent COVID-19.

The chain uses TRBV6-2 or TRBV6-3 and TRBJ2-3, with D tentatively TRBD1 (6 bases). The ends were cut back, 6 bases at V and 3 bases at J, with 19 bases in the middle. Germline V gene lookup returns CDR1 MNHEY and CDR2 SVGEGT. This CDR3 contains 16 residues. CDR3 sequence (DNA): TGTGCCAGCAGCCCTGCCCCGCGAGGGGGAACAGATACGCAGTATTTT. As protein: CASSPAPRGGTDTQYF.

In DNA, the CDR3 is TGTGCCTGGAGTACCCTGACAGGGAGTTATACCTTC. Its translation is CAWSTLTGSYTF. The gene calls are TRBV30 and TRBJ1-2; 7 bases map to TRBD1. This CDR3 region has 12 residues. The J segment lost 14 bases and the V segment lost 2 bases, leaving 11 bases of the junction unmatched. Germline CDR1 reads GTSNPN; CDR2 reads SVGIG (reference sequence).

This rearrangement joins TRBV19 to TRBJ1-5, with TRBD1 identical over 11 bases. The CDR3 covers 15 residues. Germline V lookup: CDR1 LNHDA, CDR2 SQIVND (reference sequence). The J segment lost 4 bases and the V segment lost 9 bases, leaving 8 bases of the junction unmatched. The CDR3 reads CASSGGQGVNQPQHF. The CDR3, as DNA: TGTGCCAGCAGTGGGGGACAGGGGGTAAATCAGCCCCAGCATTTT.

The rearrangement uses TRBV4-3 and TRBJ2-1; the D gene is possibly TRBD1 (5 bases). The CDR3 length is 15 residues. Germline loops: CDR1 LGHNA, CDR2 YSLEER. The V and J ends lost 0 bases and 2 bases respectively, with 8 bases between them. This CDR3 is CASSQDRGAYNEQFF. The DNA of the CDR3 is TGCGCCAGCAGCCAAGATAGGGGTGCCTACAATGAGCAGTTCTTC.

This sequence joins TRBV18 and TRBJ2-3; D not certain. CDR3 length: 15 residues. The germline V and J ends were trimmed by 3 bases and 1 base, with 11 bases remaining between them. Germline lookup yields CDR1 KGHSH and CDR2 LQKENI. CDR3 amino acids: CASSPAGYRTDTQYF. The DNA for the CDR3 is TGTGCCAGCTCACCGGCCGGGTATCGCACAGATACGCAGTATTTT. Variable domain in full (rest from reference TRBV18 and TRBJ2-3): NAGVMQNPRHLVRRRGQEARLRCSPMKGHSHVYWYRQLPEEGLKFMVYLQKENIIDESGMPKERFSAEFPKEGPSILRIQQVVRGDSAAYFCASSPAGYRTDTQYFGPGTRLTVL.

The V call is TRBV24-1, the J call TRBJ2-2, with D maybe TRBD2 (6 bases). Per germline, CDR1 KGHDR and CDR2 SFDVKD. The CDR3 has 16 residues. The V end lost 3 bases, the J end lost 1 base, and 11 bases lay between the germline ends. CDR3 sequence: CATSDAGRENTGELFF. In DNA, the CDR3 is TGTGCCACCAGTGATGCGGGACGGGAGAACACCGGGGAGCTGTTTTTT.

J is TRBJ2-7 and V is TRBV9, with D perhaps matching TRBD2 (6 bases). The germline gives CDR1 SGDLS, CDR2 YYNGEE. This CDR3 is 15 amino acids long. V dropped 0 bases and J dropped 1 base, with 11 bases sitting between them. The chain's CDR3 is CASSVGWGVSYEQYF. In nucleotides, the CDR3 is TGTGCCAGCAGCGTAGGGTGGGGGGTTTCCTACGAGCAGTACTTC.

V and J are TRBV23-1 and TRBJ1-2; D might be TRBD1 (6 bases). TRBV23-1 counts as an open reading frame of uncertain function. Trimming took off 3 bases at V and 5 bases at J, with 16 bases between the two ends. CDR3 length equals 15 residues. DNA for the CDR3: TGCGCCAGCAGTCATGTAAGACAGGTTTATTATGGCTACACCTTC. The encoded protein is CASSHVRQVYYGYTF.

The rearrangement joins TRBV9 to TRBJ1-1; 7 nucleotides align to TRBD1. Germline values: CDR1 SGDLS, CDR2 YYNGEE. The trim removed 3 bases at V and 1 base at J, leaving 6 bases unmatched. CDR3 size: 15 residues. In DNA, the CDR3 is TGTGCCAGCAGCGCAAAGGGGGCGGAGAACACTGAAGCTTTCTTT. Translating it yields CASSAKGAENTEAFF.

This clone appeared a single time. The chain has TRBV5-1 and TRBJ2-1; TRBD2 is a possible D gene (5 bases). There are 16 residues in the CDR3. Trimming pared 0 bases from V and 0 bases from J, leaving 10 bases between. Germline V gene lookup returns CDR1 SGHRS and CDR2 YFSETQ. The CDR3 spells CASSLDARGSYNEQFF. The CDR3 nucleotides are TGCGCCAGCAGCTTGGATGCTCGGGGCTCCTACAATGAGCAGTTCTTC.

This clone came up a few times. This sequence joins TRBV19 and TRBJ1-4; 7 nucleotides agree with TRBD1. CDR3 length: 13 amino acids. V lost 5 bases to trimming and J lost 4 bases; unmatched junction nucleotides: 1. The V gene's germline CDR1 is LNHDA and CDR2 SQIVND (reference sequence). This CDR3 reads CASSGTVNEKLFF. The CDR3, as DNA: TGTGCCAGTAGTGGGACAGTTAATGAAAAACTGTTTTTT.

The CDR3 bases are TGTGCCAGTAGTCTCCAACTGCTGAACACTGAAGCTTTCTTT. Its translation: CASSLQLLNTEAFF. This sequence joins TRBV19 and TRBJ1-1; D unresolved. The CDR3 is made up of 14 amino acids. Germline loops: CDR1 LNHDA, CDR2 SQIVND (reference sequence). V was cut by 5 bases and J by 0 bases, with 10 bases left in between.

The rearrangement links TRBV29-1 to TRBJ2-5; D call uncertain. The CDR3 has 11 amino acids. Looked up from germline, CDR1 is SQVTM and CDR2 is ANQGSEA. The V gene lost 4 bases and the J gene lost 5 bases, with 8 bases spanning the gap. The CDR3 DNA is TGCAGCGTTGCAGTATTCGAGACCCAGTACTTC. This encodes CSVAVFETQYF.

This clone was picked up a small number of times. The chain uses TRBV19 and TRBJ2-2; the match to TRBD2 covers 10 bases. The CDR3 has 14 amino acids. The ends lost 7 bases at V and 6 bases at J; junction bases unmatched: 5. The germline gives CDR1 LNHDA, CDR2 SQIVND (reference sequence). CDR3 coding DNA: TGTGCCAGTAAACCTAGCGGGAGTTCCGGGGAGCTGTTTTTT. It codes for CASKPSGSSGELFF.

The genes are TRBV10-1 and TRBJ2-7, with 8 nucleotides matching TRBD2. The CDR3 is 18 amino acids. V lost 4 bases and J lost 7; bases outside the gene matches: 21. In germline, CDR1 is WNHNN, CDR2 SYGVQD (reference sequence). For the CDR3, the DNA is TGCGCCAGCAGTGCGGGCTATCGCTTGGCGGGAGGACTTAGAGAGCAGTACTTC. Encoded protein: CASSAGYRLAGGLREQYF.

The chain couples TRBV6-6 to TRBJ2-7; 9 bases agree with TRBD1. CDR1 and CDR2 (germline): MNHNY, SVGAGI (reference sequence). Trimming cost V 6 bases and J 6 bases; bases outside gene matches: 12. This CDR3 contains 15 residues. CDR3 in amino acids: CASRPMTGGSFEQYF. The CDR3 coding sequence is TGTGCCAGCAGACCAATGACAGGGGGAAGCTTCGAGCAGTACTTC.

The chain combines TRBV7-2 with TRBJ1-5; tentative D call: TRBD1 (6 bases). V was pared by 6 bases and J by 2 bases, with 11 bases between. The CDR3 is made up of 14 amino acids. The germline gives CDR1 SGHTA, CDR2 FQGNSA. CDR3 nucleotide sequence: TGTGCCAGCAGTCTCAGGGGAGGCAATCAGCCCCAGCATTTT. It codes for CASSLRGGNQPQHF.

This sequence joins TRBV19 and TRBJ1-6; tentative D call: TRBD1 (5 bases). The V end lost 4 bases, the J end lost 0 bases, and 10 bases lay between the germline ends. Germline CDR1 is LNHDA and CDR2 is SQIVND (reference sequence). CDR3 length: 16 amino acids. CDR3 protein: CASSKVGGSYNSPLHF. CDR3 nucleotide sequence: TGTGCCAGTAGTAAGGTGGGGGGCTCCTATAATTCACCCCTCCACTTT.

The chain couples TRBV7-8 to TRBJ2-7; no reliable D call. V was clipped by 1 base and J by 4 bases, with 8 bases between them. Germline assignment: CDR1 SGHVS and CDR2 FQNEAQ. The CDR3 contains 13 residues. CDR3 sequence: CASSLGRQYEQYF. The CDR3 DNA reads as TGTGCCAGCAGCTTAGGCCGTCAGTACGAGCAGTACTTC.

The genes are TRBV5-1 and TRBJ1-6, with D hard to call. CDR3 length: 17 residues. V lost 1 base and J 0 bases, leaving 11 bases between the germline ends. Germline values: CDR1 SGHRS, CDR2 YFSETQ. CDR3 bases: TGCGCCAGCAGCTTGTTCTCGGGGAGCTCCTATAATTCACCCCTCCACTTT. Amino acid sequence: CASSLFSGSSYNSPLHF.

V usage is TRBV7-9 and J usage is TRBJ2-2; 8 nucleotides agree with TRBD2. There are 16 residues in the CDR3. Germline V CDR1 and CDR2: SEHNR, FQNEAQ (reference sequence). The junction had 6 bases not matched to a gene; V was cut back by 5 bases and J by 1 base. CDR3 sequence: CASSRRRGVNTGELFF. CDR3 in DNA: TGTGCCAGCAGCCGGCGGCGGGGGGTGAACACCGGGGAGCTGTTTTTT.

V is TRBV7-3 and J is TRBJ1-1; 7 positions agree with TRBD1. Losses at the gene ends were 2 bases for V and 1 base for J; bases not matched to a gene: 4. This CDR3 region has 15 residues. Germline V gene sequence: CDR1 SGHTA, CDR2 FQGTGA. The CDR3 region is CASSLEGAANTEAFF. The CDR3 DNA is TGTGCCAGCAGCTTAGAGGGGGCAGCGAACACTGAAGCTTTCTTT.

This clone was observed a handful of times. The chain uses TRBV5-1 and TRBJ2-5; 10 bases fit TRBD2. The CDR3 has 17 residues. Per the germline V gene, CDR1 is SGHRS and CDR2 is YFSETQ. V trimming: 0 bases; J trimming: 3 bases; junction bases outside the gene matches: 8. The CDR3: CASSLVSGGTPEETQYF. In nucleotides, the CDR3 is TGCGCCAGCAGCTTGGTTAGCGGGGGGACACCAGAAGAGACCCAGTACTTC.

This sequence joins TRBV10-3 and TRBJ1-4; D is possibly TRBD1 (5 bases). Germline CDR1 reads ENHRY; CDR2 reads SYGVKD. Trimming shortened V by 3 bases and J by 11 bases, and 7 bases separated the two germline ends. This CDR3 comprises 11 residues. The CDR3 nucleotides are TGTGCCATCAGTGACAGGGATAAACTGTTTTTT. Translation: CAISDRDKLFF.

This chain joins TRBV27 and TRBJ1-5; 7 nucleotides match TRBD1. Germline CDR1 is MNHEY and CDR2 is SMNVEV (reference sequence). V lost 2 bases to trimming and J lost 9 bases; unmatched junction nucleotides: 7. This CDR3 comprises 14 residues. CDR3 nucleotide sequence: TGTGCCAGCAGTTTAGGACAGGCTTTGACGCCCCAGCATTTT. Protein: CASSLGQALTPQHF.

The CDR3 sequence is CASSVAEGTAYNEQFF. In DNA form, the CDR3 reads TGTGCCAGCAGCGTAGCGGAGGGAACCGCCTACAATGAGCAGTTCTTC. V gene TRBV9 combines with J gene TRBJ2-1; D possibly corresponds to TRBD2 (6 bases). V was cut by 0 bases and J by 2 bases, with 12 bases left in between. Per germline, CDR1 SGDLS and CDR2 YYNGEE. The CDR3 length is 16 residues.